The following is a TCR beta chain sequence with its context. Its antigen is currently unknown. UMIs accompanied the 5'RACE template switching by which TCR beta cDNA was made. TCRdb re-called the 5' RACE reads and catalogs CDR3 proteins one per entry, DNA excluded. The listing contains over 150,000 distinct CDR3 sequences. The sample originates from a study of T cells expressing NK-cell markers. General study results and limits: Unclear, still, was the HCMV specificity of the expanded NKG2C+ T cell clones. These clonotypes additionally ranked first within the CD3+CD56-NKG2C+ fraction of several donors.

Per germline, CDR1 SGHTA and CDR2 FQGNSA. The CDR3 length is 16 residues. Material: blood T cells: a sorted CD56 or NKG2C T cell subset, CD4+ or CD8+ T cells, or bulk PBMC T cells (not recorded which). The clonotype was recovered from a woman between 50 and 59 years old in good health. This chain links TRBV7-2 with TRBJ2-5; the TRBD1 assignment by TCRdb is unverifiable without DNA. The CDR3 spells CASSTDRGNLKETQYF.